This T cell receptor beta chain was found in a study of cytomegalovirus exposure and HLA in healthy donors. The CDR3 is 17 amino acids. Trimming removed 4 bases from V and 6 bases from J, with 25 bases in between. CDR1 SGHRS and CDR2 YFSETQ come from the germline V gene. PCR primers comprised 60 Vbeta and 13 Jbeta primers. TCRdb's copy holds only in-frame clones and misses some; the assay was immunoSEQ multiplex PCR. Of 190,000 or so clones listed, around four fifths are singletons. Study observations and caveats: An assumption of roughly uniform sequencing depth across donors underlay the presence/absence analyses. TCR beta V- and J-gene trimming was later associated with a missense DCLRE1C variant. Differences between HLA loci emerged in a later analysis of TCR association rates, with DRB1 most and HLA-C fewest.

With regard to this clone: Its antigen is unidentified.

The chain recombines TRBV5-1 with TRBJ2-5, with TRBD2 as a possible D gene (5 bases). The sequenced material came from PBMCs. This TCR was recovered from a man aged 50-60 years in good health and CMV-seronegative. CDR3 DNA: TGCGCCAGCAGCCTACTCTCTCCGGAGGCCCGAGGGCAGACCCAGTACTTC. It encodes CASSLLSPEARGQTQYF.